The entry that follows covers one TCR beta chain sequence. This entry comes from a study of blood T cell repertoires in COVID-19. Study-level background: There were acute and convalescent COVID-19 samples, and they came from the United States, Italy and Spain. T cells, B-cell-depleted T cells, or PBMCs provided the cDNA or gDNA that served as material.

CDR3 length: 19 residues. Germline V gene data show CDR1 as LGHDT and CDR2 as YNNKEL (reference sequence). The V segment lost 1 base and the J segment 4 bases; nucleotides outside the gene matches: 15. Study processing details: Estimation of nucleated cell counts relied on the amplification of reference gene primers. Clones were read by immunoSEQ multiplex PCR, and TCRdb kept only the in-frame ones, dropping some. V and J calls and clone size are given by that table; D and trimming were obtained from the DNA. This repertoire shows 34,000 or so clones, around 90% found once; its top ten account for around 1.8%.

The rearrangement uses TRBV3-1 (or the pseudogene TRBV3-2) and TRBJ2-3, with 9 bases aligning to TRBD2. Sequencing was done on a sample of peripheral blood. The sequence was collected from a man in his fifties with active or convalescent COVID-19. In nucleotides, the CDR3 is TGTGCCAGCAGCCAAGTTACGAGTGGGGCTAGCGGGGCCGCAGATACGCAGTATTTT. Its translation is CASSQVTSGASGAADTQYF.